This T cell receptor (beta chain) was profiled in a study of technical replicates of blood from a few donors. Germline V lookup: CDR1 SGHNT, CDR2 YYREEE (reference sequence). The ends lost 5 bases at V and 4 bases at J; junction bases unmatched: 7. The CDR3 length is 14 residues. This clone appeared once. TCRdb keeps only in-frame clones here, not all; method: immunoSEQ multiplex PCR. The repertoire holds 75,000 to 90,000 clones, with about 93% as singletons. The material sequenced was T cells isolated from PBMCs. The origin of this receptor is a human donor in good health. V usage is TRBV5-4 and J usage is TRBJ2-5; 8 bases line up with TRBD2. CDR3 sequence reads: CASRKAGEGETQYF. CDR3 nucleotide sequence: TGTGCCAGCAGGAAAGCGGGAGAGGGAGAGACCCAGTACTTC.